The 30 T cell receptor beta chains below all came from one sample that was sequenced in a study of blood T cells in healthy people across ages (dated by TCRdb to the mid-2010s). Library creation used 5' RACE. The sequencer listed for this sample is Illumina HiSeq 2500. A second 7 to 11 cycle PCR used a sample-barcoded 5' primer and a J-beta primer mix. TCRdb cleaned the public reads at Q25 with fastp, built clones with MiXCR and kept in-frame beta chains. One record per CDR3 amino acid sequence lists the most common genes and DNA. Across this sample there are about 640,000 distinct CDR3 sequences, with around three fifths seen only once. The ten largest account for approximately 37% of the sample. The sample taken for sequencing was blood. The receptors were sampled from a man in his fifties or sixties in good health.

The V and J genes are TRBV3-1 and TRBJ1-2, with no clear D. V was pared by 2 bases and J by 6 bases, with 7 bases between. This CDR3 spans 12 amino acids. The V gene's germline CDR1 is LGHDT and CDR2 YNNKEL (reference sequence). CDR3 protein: CASSQSGHGYTF. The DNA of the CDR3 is TGTGCCAGCAGCCAAAGTGGTCATGGCTACACCTTC.

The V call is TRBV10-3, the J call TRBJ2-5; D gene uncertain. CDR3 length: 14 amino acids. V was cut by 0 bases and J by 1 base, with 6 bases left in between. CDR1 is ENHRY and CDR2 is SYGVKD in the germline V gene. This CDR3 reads CAISESSPQETQYF. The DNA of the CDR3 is TGTGCCATCAGTGAGTCGAGTCCCCAAGAGACCCAGTACTTC.

Written as DNA, the CDR3 is TGTGCCAGCAGACCGAGACAGGGGTTGAACACTGAAGCTTTCTTT. Translating gives CASRPRQGLNTEAFF. The chain recombines TRBV11-2 with TRBJ1-1, with 8 bases matching TRBD1. This CDR3 is built from 15 residues. Trimming removed 6 bases from V and 0 bases from J; junction bases left unmatched: 6. Germline V gene lookup returns CDR1 SGHAT and CDR2 FQNNGV.

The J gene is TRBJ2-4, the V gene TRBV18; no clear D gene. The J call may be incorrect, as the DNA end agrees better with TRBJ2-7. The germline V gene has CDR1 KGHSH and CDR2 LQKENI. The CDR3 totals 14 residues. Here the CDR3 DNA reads TGTGCCAGCTCACCACCCTACGGTTCCTACGAGCAGTACTTC. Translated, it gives CASSPPYGSYEQYF.

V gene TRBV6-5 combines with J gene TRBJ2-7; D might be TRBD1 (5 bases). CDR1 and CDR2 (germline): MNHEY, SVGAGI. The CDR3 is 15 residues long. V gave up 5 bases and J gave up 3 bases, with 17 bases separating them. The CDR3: CASSPQGGPLYEQYF. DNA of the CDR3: TGTGCCAGCAGTCCGCAGGGCGGACCTCTCTACGAGCAGTACTTC.

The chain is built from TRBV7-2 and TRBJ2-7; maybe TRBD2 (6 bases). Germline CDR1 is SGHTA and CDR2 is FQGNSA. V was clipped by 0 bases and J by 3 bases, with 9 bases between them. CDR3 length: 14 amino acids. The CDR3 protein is CASSLAAGNYEQYF. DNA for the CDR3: TGTGCCAGCAGCTTAGCGGCGGGGAACTACGAGCAGTACTTC.

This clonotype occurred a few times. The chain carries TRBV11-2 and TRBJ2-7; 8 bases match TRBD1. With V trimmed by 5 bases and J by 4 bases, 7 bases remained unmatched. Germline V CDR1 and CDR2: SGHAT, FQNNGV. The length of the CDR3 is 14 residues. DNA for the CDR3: TGTGCCAGCAGCCGGGTACAGGGGGGATACGAGCAGTACTTC. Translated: CASSRVQGGYEQYF.

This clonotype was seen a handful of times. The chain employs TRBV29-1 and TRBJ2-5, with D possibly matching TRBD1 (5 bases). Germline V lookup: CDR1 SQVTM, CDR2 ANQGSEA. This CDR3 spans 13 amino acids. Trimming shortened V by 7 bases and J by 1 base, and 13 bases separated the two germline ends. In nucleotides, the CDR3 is TGCAGCGGAGGCTTCAGGGCCCAAGAGACCCAGTACTTC. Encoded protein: CSGGFRAQETQYF.

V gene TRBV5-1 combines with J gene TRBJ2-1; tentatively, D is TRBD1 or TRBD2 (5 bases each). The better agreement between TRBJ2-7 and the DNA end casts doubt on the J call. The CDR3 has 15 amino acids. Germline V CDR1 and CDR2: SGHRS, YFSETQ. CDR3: CASSLRGTLYNEQYF. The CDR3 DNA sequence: TGCGCCAGCAGCCTCCGGGGCACTCTCTACAATGAGCAGTACTTC.

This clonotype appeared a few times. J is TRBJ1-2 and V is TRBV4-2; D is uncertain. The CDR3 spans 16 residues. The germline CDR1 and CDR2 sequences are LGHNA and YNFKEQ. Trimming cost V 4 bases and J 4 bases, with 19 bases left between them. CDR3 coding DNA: TGTGCCAGCAGCCTCCGACGGCAAGATGACTCCTATGGCTACACCTTC. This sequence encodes CASSLRRQDDSYGYTF.

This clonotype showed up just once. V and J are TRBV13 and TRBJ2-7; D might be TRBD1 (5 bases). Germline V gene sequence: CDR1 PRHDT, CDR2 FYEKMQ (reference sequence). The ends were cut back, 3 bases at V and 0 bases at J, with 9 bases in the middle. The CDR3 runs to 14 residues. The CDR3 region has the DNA TGTGCCAGCAGCTTTCCAGGGAACTCCTACGAGCAGTACTTC. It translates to CASSFPGNSYEQYF.

CDR3 coding DNA: TGCGCCAGCAGCTTGGGTGAAAGCACCTACAATGAGCAGTTCTTC. Translated, it gives CASSLGESTYNEQFF. J is TRBJ2-1 and V is TRBV5-1; D remains unclear. Germline V gives CDR1 SGHRS, CDR2 YFSETQ. This CDR3 is built from 15 residues. The germline V and J ends were trimmed by 0 bases and 2 bases, with 9 bases remaining between them.

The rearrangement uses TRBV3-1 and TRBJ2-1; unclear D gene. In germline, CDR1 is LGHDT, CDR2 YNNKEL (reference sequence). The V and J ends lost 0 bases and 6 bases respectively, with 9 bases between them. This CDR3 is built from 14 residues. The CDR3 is CASSQDYGSNEQFF. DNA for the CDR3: TGTGCCAGCAGCCAAGATTACGGAAGCAATGAGCAGTTCTTC.

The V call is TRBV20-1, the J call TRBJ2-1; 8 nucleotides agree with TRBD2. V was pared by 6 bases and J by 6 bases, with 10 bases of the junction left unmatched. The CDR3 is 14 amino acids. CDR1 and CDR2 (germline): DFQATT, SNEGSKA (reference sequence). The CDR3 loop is CSAKAGAALNEQFF. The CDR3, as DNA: TGCAGTGCCAAAGCGGGGGCCGCTCTCAATGAGCAGTTCTTC.

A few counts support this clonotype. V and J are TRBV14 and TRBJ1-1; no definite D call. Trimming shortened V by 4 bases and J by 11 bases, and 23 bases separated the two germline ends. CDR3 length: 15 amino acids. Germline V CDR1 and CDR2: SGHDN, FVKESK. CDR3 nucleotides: TGTGCCAGCAGCCCCACGTTCGGCGGGGTGGAATTGGCTTTCTTT. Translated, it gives CASSPTFGGVELAFF.

CDR3 residues: CASSQTWTDLYGYTF. The CDR3 bases are TGTGCCAGCAGCCAAACCTGGACAGACCTCTATGGCTACACCTTC. The V gene is TRBV3-1, the J gene TRBJ1-2, with D possibly being TRBD1 (6 bases). V dropped 2 bases and J dropped 4 bases, with 14 bases sitting between them. CDR1 LGHDT and CDR2 YNNKEL come from the germline V gene (reference sequence). The CDR3 is made up of 15 amino acids.

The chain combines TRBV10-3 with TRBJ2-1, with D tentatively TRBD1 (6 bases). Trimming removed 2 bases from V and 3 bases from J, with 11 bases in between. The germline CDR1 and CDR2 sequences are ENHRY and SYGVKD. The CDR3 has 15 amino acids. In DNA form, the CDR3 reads TGTGCCATCAGTGAGAGGACAGCCCGCTACAATGAGCAGTTCTTC. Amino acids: CAISERTARYNEQFF.

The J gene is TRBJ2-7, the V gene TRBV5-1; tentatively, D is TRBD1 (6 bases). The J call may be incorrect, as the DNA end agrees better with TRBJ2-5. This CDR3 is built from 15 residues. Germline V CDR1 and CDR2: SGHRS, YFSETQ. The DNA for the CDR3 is TGCGCCAGCAGCTCCGGGACATTGCGTTTGGAGACCCAGTACTTC. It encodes CASSSGTLRLETQYF.

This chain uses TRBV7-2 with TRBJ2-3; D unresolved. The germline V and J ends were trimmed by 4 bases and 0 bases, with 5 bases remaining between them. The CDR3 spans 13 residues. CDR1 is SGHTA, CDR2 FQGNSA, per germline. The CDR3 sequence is CASSSYSTDTQYF. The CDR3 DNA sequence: TGTGCCAGCAGCTCCTACAGCACAGATACGCAGTATTTT.

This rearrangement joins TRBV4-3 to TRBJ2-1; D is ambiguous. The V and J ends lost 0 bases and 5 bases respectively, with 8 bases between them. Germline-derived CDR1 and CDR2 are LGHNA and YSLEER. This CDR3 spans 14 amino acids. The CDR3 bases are TGCGCCAGCAGCCAAGATTTTGGAAACAATGAGCAGTTCTTC. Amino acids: CASSQDFGNNEQFF.

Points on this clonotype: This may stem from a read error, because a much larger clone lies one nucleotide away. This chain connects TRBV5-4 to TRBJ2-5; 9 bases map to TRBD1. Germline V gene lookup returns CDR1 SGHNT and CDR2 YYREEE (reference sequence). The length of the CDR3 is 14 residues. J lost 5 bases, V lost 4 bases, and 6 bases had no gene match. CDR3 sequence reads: CASSQQGAGETQYF. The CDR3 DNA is TGTGCCAGCAGCCAACAGGGGGCGGGGGAGACCCAGTACTTC. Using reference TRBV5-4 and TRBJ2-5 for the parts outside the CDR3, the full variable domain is ETGVTQSPTHLIKTRGQQVTLRCSSQSGHNTVSWYQQALGQGPQFIFQYYREEENGRGNFPPRFSGLQFPNYSSELNVNALELDDSALYLCASSQQGAGETQYFGPGTRLLVL.

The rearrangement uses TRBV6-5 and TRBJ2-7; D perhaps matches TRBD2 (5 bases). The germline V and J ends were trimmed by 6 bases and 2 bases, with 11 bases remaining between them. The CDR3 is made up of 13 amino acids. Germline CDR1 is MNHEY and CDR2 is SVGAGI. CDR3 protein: CASRTSGPYEQYF. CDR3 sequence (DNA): TGTGCCAGCAGAACCAGCGGTCCCTACGAGCAGTACTTC.

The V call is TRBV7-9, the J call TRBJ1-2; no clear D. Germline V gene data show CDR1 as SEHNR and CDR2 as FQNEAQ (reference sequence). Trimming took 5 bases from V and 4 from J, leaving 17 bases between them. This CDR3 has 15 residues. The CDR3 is CASSPGPAGGYGYTF. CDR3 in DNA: TGTGCCAGCAGCCCCGGCCCCGCAGGAGGCTATGGCTACACCTTC.

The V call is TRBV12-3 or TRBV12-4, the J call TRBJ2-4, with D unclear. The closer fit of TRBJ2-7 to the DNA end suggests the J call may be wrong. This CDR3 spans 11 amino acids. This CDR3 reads CASSRASEQYF. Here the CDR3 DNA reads TGTGCCAGCAGTCGAGCATCCGAGCAGTACTTC.

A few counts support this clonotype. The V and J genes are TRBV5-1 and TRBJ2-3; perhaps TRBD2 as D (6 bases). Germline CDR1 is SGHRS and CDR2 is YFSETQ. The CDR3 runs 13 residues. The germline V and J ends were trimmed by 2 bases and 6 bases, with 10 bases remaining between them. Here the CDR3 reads CASSLGGVDTQYF. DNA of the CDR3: TGCGCCAGCAGCTTAGGCGGGGTGGATACGCAGTATTTT.

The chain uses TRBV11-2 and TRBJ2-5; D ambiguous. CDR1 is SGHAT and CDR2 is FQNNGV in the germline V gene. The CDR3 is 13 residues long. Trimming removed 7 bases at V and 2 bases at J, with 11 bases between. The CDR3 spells CASKMGNQETQYF. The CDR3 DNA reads TGTGCCAGCAAGATGGGGAATCAAGAGACCCAGTACTTC. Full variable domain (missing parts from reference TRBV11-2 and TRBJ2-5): EAGVAQSPRYKIIEKRQSVAFWCNPISGHATLYWYQQILGQGPKLLIQFQNNGVVDDSQLPKDRFSAERLKGVDSTLKIQPAKLEDSAVYLCASKMGNQETQYFGPGTRLLVL.

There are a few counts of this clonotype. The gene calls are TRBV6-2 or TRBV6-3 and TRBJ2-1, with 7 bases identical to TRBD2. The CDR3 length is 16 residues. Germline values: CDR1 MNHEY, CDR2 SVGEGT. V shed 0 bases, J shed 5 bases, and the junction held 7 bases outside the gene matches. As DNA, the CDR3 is TGTGCCAGCAGTTACTCGCGGACTAGTTCGAACAATGAGCAGTTCTTC. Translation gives CASSYSRTSSNNEQFF.

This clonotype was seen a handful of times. The CDR3 nucleotides read TGTGCCAGCAGTGAATCTTGGGCTAGCGGCCCTACCCAGTACTTC. Its protein is CASSESWASGPTQYF. The rearrangement links TRBV6-1 to TRBJ2-5; 7 nucleotides match TRBD2. The CDR3 contains 15 residues. V gave up 2 bases and J gave up 8 bases; unmatched junction bases: 11. The germline V gene has CDR1 MNHNS and CDR2 SASEGT.

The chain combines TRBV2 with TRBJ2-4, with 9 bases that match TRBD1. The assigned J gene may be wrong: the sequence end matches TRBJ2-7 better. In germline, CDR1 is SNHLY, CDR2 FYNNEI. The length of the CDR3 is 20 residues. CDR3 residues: CARKRDRDQGAPKLAYEQYF. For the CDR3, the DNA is TGTGCCCGCAAAAGGGACAGGGACCAAGGAGCTCCGAAACTGGCCTACGAGCAGTACTTC.

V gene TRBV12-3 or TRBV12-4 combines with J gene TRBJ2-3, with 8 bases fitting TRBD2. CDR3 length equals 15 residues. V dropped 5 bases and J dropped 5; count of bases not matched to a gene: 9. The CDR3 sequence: CASSIEAGVGDTQYF. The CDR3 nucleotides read TGTGCCAGCAGTATTGAAGCGGGGGTCGGAGATACGCAGTATTTT.